The source of this TCR beta chain is a study of cytotoxic CD8 clonotypes in ibrutinib-treated CLL. About the study: Overall, 25 or so responses were partial and 2 complete; following median roughly 62 months, 14 patients stayed remitted and around twelve progressed. Averaging across samples gave approximately 250,000 productive templates and tens of thousands of productive rearrangements.

Sequencing was performed with immunoSEQ multiplex PCR; in TCRdb, only in-frame clones are kept and a portion is missing. This table holds around 200,000 clones, 79% found once. General study findings and limits: Public clonotypes, rarely seen, contracted or held steady on treatment.

About this clone itself: The antigen remains undetermined.

Sample: PBMCs, taken after 12 months of ibrutinib treatment. The sequence was collected from a human donor with chronic lymphocytic leukemia.

The CDR3 DNA reads as TGCGCCAGCAGCCCCCCGCCAGGGAGGGCGAACTCCTACGAGCAGTACTTC. This codes for CASSPPPGRANSYEQYF. The chain recombines TRBV5-1 with TRBJ2-7; 7 nucleotides align to TRBD2. Germline V gene lookup returns CDR1 SGHRS and CDR2 YFSETQ. Unmatched junction bases numbered 13, after V lost 4 bases and J lost 0 bases. The CDR3 totals 17 residues.